The 15 T cell receptor beta chains presented below share a single source sample, sequenced in a study of OX40 agonist ivuxolimab in advanced cancers. To prepare the library, the immunoSEQ multiplex PCR assay was applied. The clones in this table, taken by TCRdb from immuneACCESS, are in-frame only. Not every clone is retained; where verified, under half of the shortfall comes from an unresolved V gene, and the cause of the rest is unknown. The sample table records some 100,000 clones; around 90% of these occur just once. The top ten constitute approximately 0.78% of the sample. Specimen: CD4+ or CD8+ T cells sorted from blood, collected in a trial of the OX40 agonist ivuxolimab. The source of these receptors is an adult with an advanced solid tumor such as melanoma, head and neck, liver or kidney cancer.

This rearrangement joins TRBV5-1 to TRBJ2-4, with 9 positions matching TRBD2. Germline loops: CDR1 SGHRS, CDR2 YFSETQ. The trim removed 5 bases at V and 7 bases at J, leaving 7 bases unmatched. This CDR3 is 14 amino acids long. In DNA, the CDR3 is TGCGCCAGCAGTTCGGGACTAGCCGGGAACATTCAGTACTTC. Residues: CASSSGLAGNIQYF. Together with reference TRBV5-1 and TRBJ2-4, the CDR3 gives the full variable domain: KAGVTQTPRYLIKTRGQQVTLSCSPISGHRSVSWYQQTPGQGLQFLFEYFSETQRNKGNFPGRFSGRQFSNSRSEMNVSTLELGDSALYLCASSSGLAGNIQYFGAGTRLSVL.

A note on this clone: The junction departs from germline at one end; a sequencing error may be responsible. Additional DNA sequences in this sample encode the identical CDR3. The chain has TRBV7-2 and TRBJ2-1, with TRBD2 identical over 12 bases. Looked up from germline, CDR1 is SGHTA and CDR2 is FQGNSA. The CDR3 sequence is 15 residues long. In DNA form, the CDR3 reads TGTGCCAGCAGCCTAGCGGGAGGGCCCTACAATGAGCAGTTCTTC. Protein sequence: CASSLAGGPYNEQFF.

This clone was observed a single time. This chain uses TRBV7-6 with TRBJ2-3; D is unclear. The germline V gene encodes CDR1 SGHVS and CDR2 FNYEAQ. This CDR3 contains 13 residues. Trimming shortened V by 4 bases and J by 2 bases, and 7 bases separated the two germline ends. CDR3 sequence (DNA): TGTGCCAGCAGCTCGTCTTACACAGATACGCAGTATTTT. Amino acids: CASSSSYTDTQYF.

The gene calls are TRBV7-2 and TRBJ2-1; TRBD2 agrees at 7 bases. This CDR3 has 14 amino acids. Germline CDR1 reads SGHTA; CDR2 reads FQGNSA. Trimming took 5 bases from V and 2 from J; bases not matched to a gene: 3. CDR3 nucleotides: TGTGCCAGCAGCCGAAGCGGGGCCTACAATGAGCAGTTCTTC. Its translation: CASSRSGAYNEQFF.

The V and J genes are TRBV7-9 and TRBJ2-3; a weak D match, TRBD2 (7 bases). The CDR3 is 15 amino acids. V was cut by 5 bases and J by 5 bases, with 17 bases left in between. CDR1 SEHNR and CDR2 FQNEAQ come from the germline V gene (reference sequence). This CDR3 is CASSPGAGDGDTQYF. In DNA form, the CDR3 reads TGTGCCAGCAGCCCGGGGGCGGGAGACGGAGATACGCAGTATTTT.

The chain uses TRBV18 and TRBJ1-3, with D maybe TRBD1 (6 bases). CDR3 length equals 16 residues. From germline, CDR1 is KGHSH and CDR2 LQKENI. Trimming left V 2 bases short and J 0 bases short, with 11 bases between. The DNA for the CDR3 is TGTGCCAGCTCACCAAACAGGGTCGACTCTGGAAACACCATATATTTT. This translates into CASSPNRVDSGNTIYF. The variable domain in full, with the rest retrieved from reference TRBV18 and TRBJ1-3, is NAGVMQNPRHLVRRRGQEARLRCSPMKGHSHVYWYRQLPEEGLKFMVYLQKENIIDESGMPKERFSAEFPKEGPSILRIQQVVRGDSAAYFCASSPNRVDSGNTIYFGEGSWLTVV.

J is TRBJ2-2 and V is TRBV6-4, with D perhaps matching TRBD1 or TRBD2 (5 bases each). CDR3 length equals 14 residues. CDR1 is MRHNA and CDR2 is SNTAGT in the germline V gene. The V gene lost 6 bases and the J gene lost 1 base, with 9 bases spanning the gap. CDR3 in amino acids: CASRRGENTGELFF. The CDR3 DNA reads as TGTGCCAGCAGAAGGGGAGAGAACACCGGGGAGCTGTTTTTT.

This rearrangement joins TRBV7-2 to TRBJ2-7; the match to TRBD2 covers 8 bases. The germline V gene has CDR1 SGHTA and CDR2 FQGNSA. Trimming cost V 3 bases and J 3 bases; bases outside gene matches: 1. The CDR3 sequence is 13 residues long. This CDR3 reads CASSFTSGYEQYF. In DNA form, the CDR3 reads TGTGCCAGCAGCTTCACTAGCGGCTACGAGCAGTACTTC.

The chain uses TRBV27 and TRBJ1-2; the match to TRBD1 covers 7 bases. The ends lost 6 bases at V and 7 bases at J; junction bases unmatched: 11. The CDR3 is 14 residues long. Germline lookup yields CDR1 MNHEY and CDR2 SMNVEV (reference sequence). Written as DNA, the CDR3 is TGTGCCAGCAGACCTCTAACAGGGGCGGCTGGCTACACCTTC. It is translated as CASRPLTGAAGYTF.

CDR3 sequence reads: CASSLALTGVSYEQYF. CDR3 DNA: TGCGCCAGCAGCTTGGCCCTGACCGGGGTCTCCTACGAGCAGTACTTC. The J gene is TRBJ2-5, the V gene TRBV5-1; maybe TRBD2 (5 bases). TRBJ2-7 explains the end of the DNA better; the J call may be wrong. The CDR3 runs 16 residues. CDR1 and CDR2 from the germline V gene are SGHRS and YFSETQ.

This clone came up once. The V call is TRBV11-3, the J call TRBJ2-5; 14 nucleotides agree with TRBD2. After removal of 5 bases from V and 5 bases from J, the junction contained 13 bases not matched to a gene. Per germline, CDR1 SGHNT and CDR2 YENEEA. This CDR3 contains 18 residues. DNA for the CDR3: TGTGCCAGCAGCCGTAACCGACTAGCGGGAGGGCCGGGTGAGACCCAGTACTTC. Protein: CASSRNRLAGGPGETQYF.

The V and J genes are TRBV7-3 and TRBJ2-7; no clear D gene. Trimming took 2 bases from V and 6 from J, leaving 8 bases between them. The CDR3 covers 12 residues. Germline CDR1 SGHTA, CDR2 FQGTGA. The CDR3 is CASSLGPREQYF. In DNA form, the CDR3 reads TGTGCCAGCAGCTTAGGGCCACGCGAGCAGTACTTC.

This chain joins TRBV6-5 and TRBJ2-1, with 11 positions matching TRBD2. Germline V gene lookup returns CDR1 MNHEY and CDR2 SVGAGI. The CDR3 runs 14 residues. V lost 8 bases and J lost 8; bases outside the gene matches: 8. The CDR3: CASQLTSGVHEQFF. CDR3 sequence (DNA): TGTGCCAGCCAACTGACTAGCGGGGTCCATGAGCAGTTCTTC.

The chain is built from TRBV5-6 and TRBJ2-3; the D is unclear. V shed 2 bases and J shed 0 bases, with 10 bases lying between them. This CDR3 has 15 residues. The germline gives CDR1 SGHDT, CDR2 YYEEEE. CDR3 coding DNA: TGTGCCAGCAGCTTAGGGCCATCTAGCACAGATACGCAGTATTTT. Its protein is CASSLGPSSTDTQYF.

This chain connects TRBV30 to TRBJ1-2; D is unresolved. Germline V gene lookup returns CDR1 GTSNPN and CDR2 SVGIG (reference sequence). The V end lost 3 bases, the J end lost 8 bases, and 19 bases lay between the germline ends. The CDR3 has 14 residues. The CDR3 sequence: CAWSPGQNLGGYTF. The CDR3 DNA reads TGTGCCTGGAGCCCGGGTCAGAATTTGGGGGGCTACACCTTC.